This TCR beta chain was recovered during a study of blood T cell repertoires in COVID-19 (dated by TCRdb to between 2020 and 2021). About the investigation overall: The collaborator samples originated in the United States, Italy and Spain and spanned the acute and convalescent phases of COVID-19. The samples were drawn from two sources: the first 160 participants of the ongoing ImmuneRACE study, and 1,000 to 1,500 subjects contributed by 6 global collaborators. Subjects who had been exposed to COVID-19, were actively infected with it, or had recovered from it provided the deeply sampled blood TCRbeta repertoires that made up the dataset. HLA class I and class II types, where available, came from metadata supplied by the sample provider rather than from assay-based typing. The sample metadata nearly always contained a de-identified subject ID, COVID-19 status, age in years and sex. The material from the prospective study consisted of cDNA or gDNA derived from T cells, B-cell-depleted T cells, or PBMCs. The repertoires were released in a freely available public database meant as a resource for research on the immune response to SARS-CoV-2. What the research found in general, with its limitations: The quantity of clinical and demographic metadata differed by source and by participant and was supplied without curation.

One collaborating source in Seattle enrolled patients during active infection and followed them longitudinally through the course of disease. Whole blood was collected in K2EDTA tubes by collaborating institutions according to the institutions' own protocols. For TCRbeta analysis, collaborators shipped samples in one of three forms: frozen whole blood, isolated PBMCs, or DNA extracted from either of those sample types. CDR1 and CDR2, per the germline V gene, are SQVTM and ANQGSEA. Its CDR3 holds 12 amino acids, cysteine through phenylalanine. The retained sequence is limited to the CDR3, 36 bases, with the frame set at the first base. V was cut back by 4 bases and J by 3 bases, leaving a gap of 10 bases between them. The immunoSEQ Assay, a bias-controlled multiplex PCR, was used to amplify TCRbeta CDR3 regions from genomic DNA. In the authors' own workflow: The number of nucleated cells in each sample was estimated from the amplification of reference gene primers within the assay. Sequence reads were collapsed and filtered to measure the absolute abundance of every unique TCRbeta CDR3 rearrangement. For each sample, productive Simpson clonality was calculated as the square root of Simpson's diversity index across productive rearrangements. Held by TCRdb, this immuneACCESS table contains in-frame sequences only and omits some clones. Under half of the omission traces to an unresolved V gene where checked; the cause of the rest is unknown. V and J calls and clone size are copied from that table; D and trimming were computed from the DNA. The sample includes some 300,000 clones, with 90% observed a single time. Jointly, the top ten make up roughly 5.9% of the sample.

This clone occurred once. The antigen it binds to is not known. Base qualities are not at hand, and no much larger clone is one base apart. The source is a woman aged 50 to 60 with COVID-19, enrolled during active disease. Material for sequencing was peripheral blood. The receptor chain draws on TRBV29-1 and TRBJ2-7; no confident D gene assignment can be made. This receptor has the CDR3 CSVGALNYEQYF. The base sequence is TGCAGCGTTGGAGCGCTAAACTACGAGCAGTACTTC.